These T cell receptor beta chains were read from a single sample in a study of control samples from healthy donors and cancer patients. TCRdb keeps only in-frame clones here, not all; method: immunoSEQ multiplex PCR. The sample consists of fewer than 90,000 clones, around nine tenths of them appearing once. The specimen was blood. The origin of the receptors is a woman aged 45-65 years in good health. The CDR3 runs from the conserved cysteine through the conserved F or W. A D gene is named only where the DNA matches it firmly. The size field is filled for only some rows; it gives once, few, many or a size class.

size,V,J,D,CDR3,DNA
.,TRBV19,TRBJ1-4,.,CASKRGFNEKLFF,TGTGCCAGTAAGCGAGGTTTTAATGAAAAACTGTTTTTT
.,TRBV5-6,TRBJ1-1,.,CASSLIINTEAFF,TGTGCCAGCAGCTTGATAATTAACACTGAAGCTTTCTTT
.,TRBV30,TRBJ2-1,.,CAWSVSETYNEQFF,TGTGCCTGGAGTGTAAGTGAAACCTACAATGAGCAGTTCTTC
.,TRBV15,TRBJ1-5,.,CATSRDRDQPQHF,TGTGCCACCAGCAGAGATAGAGACCAGCCCCAGCATTTT
.,TRBV13,TRBJ1-2,TRBD1,CASSSGTGSDYGYTF,TGTGCCAGCAGTTCCGGGACAGGGTCTGACTATGGCTACACCTTC
.,TRBV18,TRBJ1-5,.,CASSPQGGSNQPQHF,TGTGCCAGCTCACCCCAGGGAGGAAGCAATCAGCCCCAGCATTTT
.,TRBV3-1/TRBV3-2,TRBJ2-7,.,CASSQDYVRVYEQYF,TGTGCCAGCAGCCAAGATTACGTCCGAGTCTACGAGCAGTACTTC
.,TRBV25-1,TRBJ2-7,.,CASSRDPSYEQYF,TGTGCCAGCAGTAGGGACCCTTCCTACGAGCAGTACTTC
.,TRBV6-2/TRBV6-3,TRBJ2-6,.,CASSYSLVGANVLTF,TGTGCCAGCAGTTACTCATTGGTTGGGGCCAACGTCCTGACTTTC
.,TRBV7-8,TRBJ1-1,.,CASSLAGPSANTEAFF,TGTGCCAGCAGCTTAGCGGGGCCCTCAGCTAACACTGAAGCTTTCTTT
once,TRBV2,TRBJ2-7,.,CASSGMYYEQYF,TGTGCCAGCAGCGGCATGTACTACGAGCAGTACTTC
.,TRBV5-6,TRBJ2-7,.,CASSLEPNYEQYF,TGTGCCAGCAGCTTGGAGCCCAATTACGAGCAGTACTTC
.,TRBV9,TRBJ1-2,.,CASSGRVGGYTF,TGTGCCAGCAGCGGCAGGGTGGGGGGCTACACCTTC
.,TRBV7-8,TRBJ2-7,TRBD1,CASSLTGKGAIDEQYF,TGTGCCAGCAGCCTGACCGGGAAGGGGGCTATCGACGAGCAGTACTTC